The sequence of this TCR beta chain was determined in a study of identical twins. MiXCR, applied by TCRdb to the 5' RACE reads, yields one record per CDR3 protein. The table records around 140,000 distinct CDR3 sequences, 3.5% of them present only once. The V gene lost 8 bases and the J gene lost 7 bases, with 9 bases spanning the gap. The CDR3 totals 11 residues. Germline CDR1 SEHNR, CDR2 FQNEAQ (reference sequence). The chain links TRBV7-9 to TRBJ2-1; no reliable D call. The sequence derives from a man between 18 and 35 years old in good health. The sequenced sample consisted of memory T cells sorted from blood. DNA for the CDR3: TGTGCCAGCGCCAATTCTAATGAGCAGTTCTTC. Protein sequence: CASANSNEQFF. The full variable domain, its missing parts supplied by reference TRBV7-9 and TRBJ2-1, is DTGVSQNPRHKITKRGQNVTFRCDPISEHNRLYWYRQTLGQGPEFLTYFQNEAQLEKSRLLSDRFSAERPKGSFSTLEIQRTEQGDSAMYLCASANSNEQFFGPGTRLTVL.